Listed here are 9 T cell receptor beta chains from one sample, sequenced in a study of identical twins. TCRdb re-derived calls from the 5' RACE reads in MiXCR, one entry per CDR3 protein. Of more than 250,000 distinct CDR3 sequences in the sample, 8% to 9% were seen once. This sample also appeared in a second study, on yellow fever vaccine responses in identical twins.

Sequences were obtained from memory (CD45RO+) T cells sorted from blood. The receptors were gathered from a woman between 18 and 29 years old in good health.

This clonotype showed up just a few times. The CDR3 protein is CASSQRTVLAGQQYF. The CDR3 DNA follows: TGTGCCAGCAGCCAAAGGACCGTCTTAGCTGGTCAGCAGTACTTC. V usage is TRBV6-6 and J usage is TRBJ2-7; unclear D gene. The ends were cut back, 6 bases at V and 8 bases at J, with 23 bases in the middle. Germline V lookup: CDR1 MNHNY, CDR2 SVGAGI (reference sequence). The CDR3 runs to 15 residues.

There are a few counts of this clonotype. The gene calls are TRBV28 and TRBJ2-3, with D uncertain. Germline-derived CDR1 and CDR2 are MDHEN and SYDVKM. V dropped 5 bases and J dropped 0 bases, with 15 bases sitting between them. The length of the CDR3 is 16 residues. The CDR3 is CASSKHPYSSTDTQYF. CDR3 DNA sequence: TGTGCCAGCAGTAAACACCCCTATTCCAGCACAGATACGCAGTATTTT.

The V and J genes are TRBV2 and TRBJ2-3, with 9 positions matching TRBD1. Germline lookup yields CDR1 SNHLY and CDR2 FYNNEI. Trimming cost V 7 bases and J 4 bases; bases outside gene matches: 21. This CDR3 has 19 amino acids. Here the CDR3 reads CASIGTPTGQGKTADTQYF. DNA for the CDR3: TGTGCCAGCATAGGTACTCCCACCGGACAGGGGAAAACAGCAGATACGCAGTATTTT.

This clonotype was counted only a few times. The chain recombines TRBV27 with TRBJ2-7; 7 nucleotides line up with TRBD1. CDR3 length equals 13 residues. The germline CDR1 and CDR2 sequences are MNHEY and SMNVEV (reference sequence). With 5 bases clipped from V and 4 bases from J, the junction kept 5 bases outside the gene matches. CDR3 sequence reads: CASSRDRSYEQYF. As DNA, the CDR3 is TGTGCCAGCAGTCGGGACAGATCATACGAGCAGTACTTC.

This clonotype was counted ten times or more. The chain joins TRBV12-3 or TRBV12-4 to TRBJ2-4; tentatively, D is TRBD1 (5 bases). The CDR3 runs 15 residues. V was shortened by 1 base and J by 3 bases, with 10 bases between the two germline ends. CDR3 amino acids: CASSLGGAGKNIQYF. The CDR3 nucleotides are TGTGCCAGCAGTTTAGGTGGGGCAGGCAAAAACATTCAGTACTTC.

This clonotype occurred many times. CDR3 nucleotides: TGTGCCAGCAGTAGGAGCGCGATGAACACTGAAGCTTTCTTT. As protein: CASSRSAMNTEAFF. The chain recombines TRBV27 with TRBJ1-1; no definite D call. The length of the CDR3 is 14 residues. Germline V gene data show CDR1 as MNHEY and CDR2 as SMNVEV (reference sequence). V was shortened by 5 bases and J by 0 bases, with 10 bases between the two germline ends.

V is TRBV6-5 and J is TRBJ2-7, with a tentative D call TRBD2 (5 bases). Trimming removed 0 bases at V and 3 bases at J, with 15 bases between. The CDR3 spans 16 residues. Germline V gene data show CDR1 as MNHEY and CDR2 as SVGAGI. The CDR3 nucleotides are TGTGCCAGCAGTTACTCGTTCTTACACGGGGACTACGAGCAGTACTTC. It translates to CASSYSFLHGDYEQYF.

This clonotype was counted only a few times. The chain has TRBV7-2 and TRBJ2-1; D may correspond to TRBD1 or TRBD2 (5 bases each). V lost 5 bases and J lost 8, with 25 bases in between. CDR3 length equals 17 residues. The germline V gene has CDR1 SGHTA and CDR2 FQGNSA. CDR3: CASSPWGLPGRRDEQFF. In DNA, the CDR3 is TGTGCCAGCAGCCCATGGGGTCTACCGGGACGTCGGGATGAGCAGTTCTTC. Variable domain in full (rest from reference TRBV7-2 and TRBJ2-1): GAGVSQSPSNKVTEKGKDVELRCDPISGHTALYWYRQSLGQGLEFLIYFQGNSAPDKSGLPSDRFSAERTGGSVSTLTIQRTQQEDSAVYLCASSPWGLPGRRDEQFFGPGTRLTVL.

This clonotype was picked up many times. V and J are TRBV20-1 and TRBJ1-2; 7 bases line up with TRBD1. The CDR3 loop spans 15 amino acids. Germline CDR1 reads DFQATT; CDR2 reads SNEGSKA (reference sequence). V gave up 2 bases and J gave up 1 base; unmatched junction bases: 7. The CDR3 coding sequence is TGCAGTGCTAGAAAGGGGGCCGGCAGTAACTATGGCTACACCTTC. Its translation is CSARKGAGSNYGYTF.